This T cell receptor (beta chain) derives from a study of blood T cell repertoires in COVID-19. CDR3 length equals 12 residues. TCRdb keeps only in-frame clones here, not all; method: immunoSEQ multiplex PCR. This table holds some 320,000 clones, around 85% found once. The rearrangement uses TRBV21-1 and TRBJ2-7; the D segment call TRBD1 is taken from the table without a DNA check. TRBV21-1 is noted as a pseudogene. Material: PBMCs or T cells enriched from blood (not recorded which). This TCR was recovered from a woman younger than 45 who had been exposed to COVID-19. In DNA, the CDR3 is TGTGCCAGCCGGGACAGGGATGACGAGCAGTACTTC. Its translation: CASRDRDDEQYF.